This T cell receptor beta chain originates from a study of vaccination effects on CD4 cells after COVID-19. Note on this clone: The antigen remains undetermined.

The repertoire was sequenced with immunoSEQ multiplex PCR; TCRdb's copy has only in-frame clones and lacks some. The sample shows approximately 24,000 clones, 65% to 80% of them seen only once. The CDR3 is made up of 15 amino acids. CDR1 is SGHTA and CDR2 is FQGNSA in the germline V gene. Deletions cut 3 bases from V and 0 bases from J, with 9 bases between. Peptide-pool stimulation followed by sequencing identified expanded antigen-specific CD4+ clonotypes in the ViraFEST assay. Once cultured for 10 days, the cells underwent separation to obtain CD4+ T cells. Vaccine recipients lacked prior SARS-CoV-2 infection and had negative nucleocapsid antibodies. Two million PBMC were placed in each well, which was supplemented with approximately 9.7 IU/ml IL-2 and about 10 ug/ml peptides. Days 3 and 7 were when half the medium was replaced with IL-2 medium. Study-wide results and limits: The study found marked clonal contraction of infection- and vaccine-induced clones late after vaccination.

Material: CD4+ T cells from PBMCs cultured with HCoV-NL63 spike peptides, obtained before COVID-19 vaccination. The clonotype comes from a human donor who received a COVID-19 vaccine. The gene calls are TRBV7-2 and TRBJ1-5; D not resolved. CDR3 in DNA: TGTGCCAGCAGCTTTTTGGGGTTTAGCAATCAGCCCCAGCATTTT. Translation: CASSFLGFSNQPQHF.